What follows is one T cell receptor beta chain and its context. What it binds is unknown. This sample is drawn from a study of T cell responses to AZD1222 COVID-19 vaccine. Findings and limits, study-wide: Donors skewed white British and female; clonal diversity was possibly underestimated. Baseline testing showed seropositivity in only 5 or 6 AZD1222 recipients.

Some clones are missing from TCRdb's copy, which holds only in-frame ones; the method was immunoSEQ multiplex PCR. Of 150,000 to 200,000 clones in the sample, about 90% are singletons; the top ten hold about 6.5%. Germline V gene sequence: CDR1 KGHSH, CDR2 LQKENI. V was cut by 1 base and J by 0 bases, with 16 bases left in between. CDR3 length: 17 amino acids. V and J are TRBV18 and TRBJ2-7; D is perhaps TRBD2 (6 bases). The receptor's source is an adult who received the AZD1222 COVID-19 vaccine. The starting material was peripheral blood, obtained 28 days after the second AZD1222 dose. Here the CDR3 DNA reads TGTGCCAGCTCACCACAGGGAGGAGCTGATTACTCCTACGAGCAGTACTTC. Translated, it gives CASSPQGGADYSYEQYF. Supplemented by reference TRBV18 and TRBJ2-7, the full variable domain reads NAGVMQNPRHLVRRRGQEARLRCSPMKGHSHVYWYRQLPEEGLKFMVYLQKENIIDESGMPKERFSAEFPKEGPSILRIQQVVRGDSAAYFCASSPQGGADYSYEQYFGPGTRLTVT.